The following is a T cell receptor beta chain sequence with its context. What it recognizes is unknown. These data originate in a study of CD8 T cells in ankylosing spondylitis. General study findings and limits: A TCR beta motif of roughly eight highly homologous variants appeared characteristic of ankylosing spondylitis blood. Prior work had noted some motif variants in reactive arthritis blood and synovial fluid.

CDR3 length: 14 residues. Deletions cut 6 bases from V and 0 bases from J, with 9 bases between. From the 5' RACE reads, TCRdb called clonotypes with MiXCR, one entry per CDR3 protein. Of a few hundred thousand distinct CDR3 sequences in the sample, about a sixth were seen once. The sequenced sample was blood, either unsorted or a sorted T cell fraction (not recorded which). The TCR was taken from a male donor with ankylosing spondylitis. The rearrangement links TRBV12-3 or TRBV12-4 to TRBJ1-3; possibly TRBD1 for D (6 bases). The CDR3 is CASRGQSSGNTIYF. In nucleotides, the CDR3 is TGTGCCAGCAGAGGACAGAGCTCTGGAAACACCATATATTTT.